These T cell receptor beta chains were read from a single sample in a study of cytomegalovirus exposure and HLA in healthy donors. Data came from immunoSEQ multiplex PCR; TCRdb stores just in-frame clones and leaves some out. Here the sample spans roughly 140,000 clones, 80% being singletons. Specimen: PBMCs. These receptors originate from a man aged 40-49 years in good health and CMV-seropositive. Both conserved end residues are part of each CDR3. Fields, in order: CDR3 length, V gene, D gene, clone size, J gene, CDR3 DNA, CDR3 protein. The D gene is left open where the match is weak. Some rows have no size entry. The others give once, few or many, or a class for an expanded clone.

>14|TRBV6-5|NA|NA|TRBJ2-7
TGTGCCAGCAGCGGGAGACTCCGAAATTACGAGCAGTACTTC
CASSGRLRNYEQYF
>16|TRBV5-6|TRBD1|NA|TRBJ2-5
TGTGCCAGCAGCGACACAGGGGTCCCGTACCAAGAGACCCAGTACTTC
CASSDTGVPYQETQYF
>16|TRBV5-6|NA|few|TRBJ1-1
TGTGCCAGCAGACCGTACGTTGAGGGATTGAACACTGAAGCTTTCTTT
CASRPYVEGLNTEAFF
>13|TRBV30|NA|NA|TRBJ1-2
TGTGCCTGGGTAAAGGAGGGTACGCGGGGCTACACCTTC
CAWVKEGTRGYTF
>16|TRBV7-2|TRBD2|NA|TRBJ2-5
TGTGCCAGCAGCTTAGGGACTAGCGGGGGCCAAGAGACCCAGTACTTC
CASSLGTSGGQETQYF
>17|TRBV4-3|NA|NA|TRBJ2-1
TGCGCCAGCAGCCAAGACGACGGGGACAACCTATACAATGAGCAGTTCTTC
CASSQDDGDNLYNEQFF
>13|TRBV10-3|NA|NA|TRBJ2-1
TGTGCCATCAGTGGAGGAAGTTACAATGAGCAGTTCTTC
CAISGGSYNEQFF
>14|TRBV2|NA|NA|TRBJ1-4
TGTGCCAGCAGCGCCGGGACAAGTCTAGAAAAACTGTTTTTT
CASSAGTSLEKLFF
>14|TRBV18|TRBD1|few|TRBJ1-2
TGTGCCAGCTCACCGGGCAGGGGGCGAGAAGGCTACACCTTC
CASSPGRGREGYTF
>18|TRBV5-6|TRBD2|NA|TRBJ2-4
TGTGCCAGCAGCATCGGACTAGCGGATCAAAGCGCCAAAAACATTCAGTACTTC
CASSIGLADQSAKNIQYF
>15|TRBV25-1|NA|NA|TRBJ2-7
TGTGCCAGCAGTGATGACAGACGAATCCTCTACGAGCAGTACTTC
CASSDDRRILYEQYF
>17|TRBV6-1|NA|NA|TRBJ2-6
TGTGCCAGCAGTGAACCGGGTACCTACTCTGGGGCCAACGTCCTGACTTTC
CASSEPGTYSGANVLTF
>13|TRBV6-5|TRBD1|NA|TRBJ1-2
TGTGCCAGCAGTCGGGGACAGGGTCTTGGCTACACCTTC
CASSRGQGLGYTF
>14|TRBV7-8|NA|few|TRBJ1-1
TGTGCCAGCAGCTCGAGGATCGGCCCCACTGAAGCTTTCTTT
CASSSRIGPTEAFF
>18|TRBV9|NA|NA|TRBJ2-2
TGTGCCAGCAGCGTAGGTAATAATGAGGGGGCGAACACCGGGGAGCTGTTTTTT
CASSVGNNEGANTGELFF
>15|TRBV14|TRBD1|NA|TRBJ2-7
TGTGCCAGCAGCCTTACTTCGACAGGGGGCTACGAGCAGTACTTC
CASSLTSTGGYEQYF
>14|TRBV6-1|TRBD2|NA|TRBJ2-7
TGTGCCAGCAGCGCCGGGACTAGGGGTTACGAGCAGTACTTC
CASSAGTRGYEQYF
>16|TRBV4-3|TRBD2|NA|TRBJ2-2
TGCGCCAGCAGCCCGCGGCTAGCGGGAGAATTAGAGGAGCTGTTTTTT
CASSPRLAGELEELFF
>14|TRBV25-1|NA|NA|TRBJ1-5
TGTGCCAGCAGTTCTCGGGGGGGCAATCAGCCCCAGCATTTT
CASSSRGGNQPQHF
>16|TRBV15|TRBD1|NA|TRBJ2-5
TGTGCCACCAGCAGAGGGCTGGACAGGGAACAAGAGACCCAGTACTTC
CATSRGLDREQETQYF
>14|TRBV4-3|TRBD1|once|TRBJ2-7
TGCGCCAGCAGCCAAGAAGGGGGCTTGGGGGAGCAGTACTTC
CASSQEGGLGEQYF
>15|TRBV10-2|TRBD1|NA|TRBJ1-5
TGCGCCAGCAGTCTCCGACAGGGAGGCAATCAGCCCCAGCATTTT
CASSLRQGGNQPQHF
>19|TRBV7-9|TRBD2|few|TRBJ2-1
TGTGCCAGCAGCTCACCCCTGGGACTAGCGGGAGTGAGCCACAATGAGCAGTTCTTC
CASSSPLGLAGVSHNEQFF
>13|TRBV27|TRBD1|NA|TRBJ1-2
TGTGCCAGCAGTTTATGGACAGGCAACGGCTACACCTTC
CASSLWTGNGYTF
>15|TRBV5-6|TRBD1|once|TRBJ2-5
TGTGCCAGCAGCTTGGCCGGGGACAGGAAAGAGACCCAGTACTTC
CASSLAGDRKETQYF
>15|TRBV30|TRBD2|NA|TRBJ2-7
TGTGCCTCACACCCCCCGGGAGGGCCGTCCTACGAGCAGTACTTC
CASHPPGGPSYEQYF
>11|TRBV27|NA|NA|TRBJ2-7
TGTGCCAGCAGTTCATCCTACGAGCAGTACTTC
CASSSSYEQYF
>17|TRBV19|NA|NA|TRBJ1-5
TGTGCCAGTAGTATAGCAGCGGGAAGCAATAGCAATCAGCCCCAGCATTTT
CASSIAAGSNSNQPQHF
>15|TRBV19|TRBD2|NA|TRBJ2-3
TGTGCCAGTAGTATAGTAGGGACTAGCGGGAGTACGCAGTATTTT
CASSIVGTSGSTQYF
>15|TRBV7-7|TRBD2|NA|TRBJ2-5
TGTGCTAGCAGCCCATGGGAGGGGTTGGGAGAGACCCAGTACTTC
CASSPWEGLGETQYF
>15|TRBV4-3|TRBD1|NA|TRBJ1-2
TGCGCCAGCAGCCAAGGGAGGGGACAGAACTATGGCTACACCTTC
CASSQGRGQNYGYTF
>15|TRBV5-6|NA|NA|TRBJ2-7
TGTGCCAGCAGCTTGGGACCCCAGGGTAGTGTGCGGCAGTACTTC
CASSLGPQGSVRQYF
>14|TRBV7-8|NA|NA|TRBJ1-1
TGTGCCAGCAGCTTAGGTTTGGGCTATGGTGAAGCTTTCTTT
CASSLGLGYGEAFF
>12|TRBV7-2|TRBD1|few|TRBJ1-1
TGTGCCAGCAGCTTAGTACCGGACAGGGTTTTCTTT
CASSLVPDRVFF
>14|TRBV6-1|NA|NA|TRBJ1-5
TGTGCCAGCAGTTCATTGGGGCACAATCAGCCCCAGCATTTT
CASSSLGHNQPQHF
>15|TRBV28|TRBD2|NA|TRBJ2-3
TGTGCCAGCAGTGTACTAGCGGGGATCACAGATACGCAGTATTTT
CASSVLAGITDTQYF
>15|TRBV5-1|TRBD1|NA|TRBJ1-2
TGCGCCAGCAGCCAGGGGACAGGGGGGGACTATGGCTACACCTTC
CASSQGTGGDYGYTF
>13|TRBV2|NA|few|TRBJ1-5
TGTGCCAGCAGTGTGACACTGAAACAGCCCCAGCATTTT
CASSVTLKQPQHF
>16|TRBV5-1|TRBD2|few|TRBJ2-3
TGCGCCAGCAGCCTCCGACTAGCGGGGGCAACGAATACGCAGTATTTT
CASSLRLAGATNTQYF
>15|TRBV30|NA|NA|TRBJ1-2
TGTGCCTGGAGTAATTACAGGGAGGGAGTCTATGGCTACACCTTC
CAWSNYREGVYGYTF
>14|TRBV2|NA|NA|TRBJ1-1
TGTGCCAGCAGTGATAAGACTCCATCCACTGAAGCTTTCTTT
CASSDKTPSTEAFF
>15|TRBV4-1|TRBD1|NA|TRBJ2-7
TGCGCCAGCAGCCCTCCGGGACAGGGAACAGACGAGCAGTACTTC
CASSPPGQGTDEQYF
>16|TRBV4-1|TRBD1|NA|TRBJ2-2
TGTGCCAGCAGCCAACCCGACAGGGATGTAACCGGGGAGCTGTTTTTT
CASSQPDRDVTGELFF
>15|TRBV6-6|TRBD2|NA|TRBJ2-3
TGTGCCAGCAGTCCTAGCGGGAGTGGGACAGATACGCAGTATTTT
CASSPSGSGTDTQYF
>17|TRBV4-3|TRBD1|NA|TRBJ2-3
TGCGCCAGCAGCCAAGAGGACAGGGGGCTTGGCACAGATACGCAGTATTTT
CASSQEDRGLGTDTQYF
>16|TRBV7-2|NA|NA|TRBJ1-1
TGTGCCAGCACCGTCTGGGGGGCGGGGGTGAACACTGAAGCTTTCTTT
CASTVWGAGVNTEAFF
>14|TRBV6-1|TRBD1|NA|TRBJ1-2
TGTGCCAGCAGTTGGGACAGGGGGAACTATGGCTACACCTTC
CASSWDRGNYGYTF
>16|TRBV28|TRBD2|few|TRBJ2-5
TGTGCCAGCAGACCCCGTATAGCGGGGTGGGGAGAGACCCAGTACTTC
CASRPRIAGWGETQYF
>15|TRBV6-5|TRBD2|NA|TRBJ2-2
TGTGCCAGCAGTTACCTAGCGGGTTACTCCGGGGAGCTGTTTTTT
CASSYLAGYSGELFF
>13|TRBV5-5|NA|few|TRBJ1-1
TGTGCCAGCAGCTGGGGCAGGAGCACTGAAGCTTTCTTT
CASSWGRSTEAFF
>15|TRBV2|TRBD2|few|TRBJ2-3
TGTGCCAGCAGCGACACTAGCGGGCAAGCAGATACGCAGTATTTT
CASSDTSGQADTQYF
>15|TRBV9|TRBD1|NA|TRBJ1-1
TGTGCCAGCAGCGCCTGGGACAGGTTGAACACTGAAGCTTTCTTT
CASSAWDRLNTEAFF
>13|TRBV28|NA|NA|TRBJ1-1
TGTGCCAGCAGTTTGGACAGTACCCTTGAAGCTTTCTTT
CASSLDSTLEAFF
>14|TRBV25-1|TRBD1|NA|TRBJ2-7
TGTGCCAGCAGTTGGCGGGACAGGGACTACGAGCAGTACTTC
CASSWRDRDYEQYF
>14|TRBV5-1|NA|NA|TRBJ2-1
TGCGCCAGCAGCTTGGAGCTCGGTTACAATGAGCAGTTCTTC
CASSLELGYNEQFF
>17|TRBV4-1|TRBD2|NA|TRBJ2-2
TGCGCCAGCAGCCAGGGGACTAGCGGGAGGAACACCGGGGAGCTGTTTTTT
CASSQGTSGRNTGELFF
>15|TRBV6-1|NA|few|TRBJ1-1
TGTGCCAGCAGTGAACTCACAGGGATGAACACTGAAGCTTTCTTT
CASSELTGMNTEAFF
>17|TRBV7-9|TRBD2|once|TRBJ2-3
TGTGCCAGCAGCTCATTCCTAGCGGGAAGGGGCACAGATACGCAGTATTTT
CASSSFLAGRGTDTQYF
>14|TRBV5-4|NA|NA|TRBJ1-2
TGTGCCAGCGGGCGAGGAGGGCCTGTCTATGGCTACACCTTC
CASGRGGPVYGYTF